This TCR beta chain was recorded in a study of vaccination effects on CD4 cells after COVID-19. Study-level information: Two-dose BNT162b2 or mRNA-1273 vaccination was given to participants.

The method was immunoSEQ multiplex PCR; TCRdb's version includes in-frame clones alone and lacks a portion of them. The table includes under 80,000 clones, around 78% detected once. CDR1 SGHRS and CDR2 YFSETQ come from the germline V gene. Trimming took off 5 bases at V and 3 bases at J, with 9 bases between the two ends. The CDR3 totals 13 residues. Ahead of sequencing, the ViraFEST assay grew antigen-specific CD4+ T cells using viral peptide pools. Subsequent to 10 days of culture, CD4+ T cells were isolated. Neither prior SARS-CoV-2 infection nor positive nucleocapsid antibodies were present in the vaccine recipients. Researchers reported culturing 1.5 million to 2 million PBMC in each well, adding 10 IU/ml IL-2 and 10 ug/ml peptides. Study-wide findings and caveats: Common cold coronavirus cross-reactivity was shown by only 1 of 255 vaccine-induced clones in healthy vaccinees. Marked contraction was observed in infection-induced and vaccine-induced clones late after vaccination.

Points on this clone: Antigen unknown.

The chain carries TRBV5-1 and TRBJ2-1; D unresolved. This clonotype was obtained from a human donor who received a COVID-19 vaccine. This specimen was CD4+ T cells from PBMCs cultured with SARS-CoV-2 spike peptides, taken before COVID-19 vaccination. CDR3 DNA sequence: TGCGCCAGCAGGGTGGGCGGCTACAATGAGCAGTTCTTC. This sequence encodes CASRVGGYNEQFF.